This T cell receptor beta chain was captured by sequencing in a study of T cells after somatic rescue of genetic block. In germline, CDR1 is MNHNS, CDR2 SASEGT. Trimming cost V 8 bases and J 0 bases, with 9 bases left between them. The CDR3 sequence is 13 residues long. Measured with immunoSEQ multiplex PCR; TCRdb has only the in-frame clones, and not every one. The sample holds roughly 65,000 clones, around 92% seen once. The rearrangement links TRBV6-1 to TRBJ2-3; weak D call: TRBD1 (6 bases). The sequence was obtained from a middle-aged man. Source material: peripheral blood mononuclear cells (PBMCs). The CDR3 here is CASHTGSTDTQYF. As DNA, the CDR3 is TGTGCCAGCCATACAGGGAGCACAGATACGCAGTATTTT.